One and the same sample provided the 30 T cell receptor beta chains below, sequenced in a study of T cell repertoires in cytomegalovirus infection. For these TCRs, the target antigens are not known. Using its own MiXCR run on the reads, TCRdb lists one record per CDR3 protein. The table lists hundreds of thousands of distinct CDR3 sequences, around 32% of them singletons. The sequencing here drew on cultured CD8+ T cells from PBMCs, taken from culture after CMV antigen stimulation. The source of these receptors is a human donor in good health (CMV status not recorded). Some clones in this sample may be carry-over from other donors' samples.

Notes on this clonotype: Its ends do not fully match the called genes, so a read error is possible. The rearrangement joins TRBV7-8 to TRBJ1-2; possible D gene TRBD1, 5 bases. This CDR3 comprises 17 residues. Germline V gives CDR1 SGHVS, CDR2 FQNEAQ. The CDR3 reads CASNLARSPGEDYGYTF. DNA of the CDR3: TGTGCCAGCAACTTAGCGCGTTCTCCGGGGGAGGACTATGGCTACACCTTC.

V gene TRBV6-5 combines with J gene TRBJ2-5, with 7 bases aligning to TRBD2. CDR3 length: 16 amino acids. In germline, CDR1 is MNHEY, CDR2 SVGAGI. The J segment lost 4 bases and the V segment lost 3 bases, leaving 11 bases of the junction unmatched. The CDR3 here is CASSYGGGEWTETQYF. The DNA for the CDR3 is TGTGCCAGCAGTTATGGGGGGGGGGAATGGACAGAGACCCAGTACTTC.

This clonotype was recorded only once. The rearrangement joins TRBV9 to TRBJ2-5, with D hard to call. CDR3 length: 13 residues. Germline V gives CDR1 SGDLS, CDR2 YYNGEE. Trimming pared 0 bases from V and 3 bases from J, leaving 6 bases between. The CDR3, as DNA: TGTGCCAGCAGCGTAGCAGGCAAAGAGACCCAGTACTTC. It yields the protein CASSVAGKETQYF.

This chain connects TRBV5-1 to TRBJ1-5; D possibly corresponds to TRBD1 (6 bases). The germline V and J ends were trimmed by 4 bases and 7 bases, with 15 bases remaining between them. The CDR3 extends over 14 amino acids. Germline CDR1 is SGHRS and CDR2 is YFSETQ. CDR3 region: CASSPAQGLQPQHF. CDR3 nucleotide sequence: TGCGCCAGCAGCCCGGCTCAGGGGCTGCAGCCCCAGCATTTT.

This rearrangement joins TRBV6-2 or TRBV6-3 to TRBJ2-1; the D gene could be TRBD1 or TRBD2 (5 bases each). V was pared by 9 bases and J by 5 bases, with 11 bases between. There are 12 residues in the CDR3. Germline V lookup: CDR1 MNHEY, CDR2 SVGEGT. The CDR3 nucleotides are TGTGCCAGTTTGGGGGAAAACAATGAGCAGTTCTTC. Its translation: CASLGENNEQFF.

This chain's CDR3 is CASTGQGPTLSTDTQYF. Here the CDR3 DNA reads TGTGCCAGCACGGGACAGGGACCCACCCTTAGCACAGATACGCAGTATTTT. The V call is TRBV6-2 or TRBV6-3, the J call TRBJ2-3; TRBD1 aligns across 9 bases. V was pared by 7 bases and J by 0 bases, with 11 bases of the junction left unmatched. Germline CDR1 MNHEY, CDR2 SVGEGT. The CDR3 length is 17 residues.

The rearrangement uses TRBV27 and TRBJ1-2, with a tentative D call TRBD1 (5 bases). Germline V gene sequence: CDR1 MNHEY, CDR2 SMNVEV (reference sequence). CDR3 length: 13 residues. Trimming pared 2 bases from V and 6 bases from J, leaving 10 bases between. The CDR3 DNA is TGTGCCAGCAGTTTAAGGGGAGCAGATGGCTACACCTTC. Residues: CASSLRGADGYTF.

Regarding this clonotype: Compared with germline, one end of the junction differs, possibly owing to a read error. This sequence joins TRBV11-3 and TRBJ1-2; D is unclear. The CDR3 loop spans 16 amino acids. The V gene's germline CDR1 is SGHNT and CDR2 YENEEA. The DNA for the CDR3 is TGTACCAGCAGCTTAAGGCAGCGGCAAGATAACTATGGCTACACCTTC. This codes for CTSSLRQRQDNYGYTF.

The J gene is TRBJ1-1, the V gene TRBV10-1, with D uncertain. V was pared by 2 bases and J by 0 bases, with 4 bases between. This CDR3 contains 13 residues. Germline V gives CDR1 WNHNN, CDR2 SYGVQD (reference sequence). CDR3 protein: CASSEKVNTEAFF. For the CDR3, the DNA is TGCGCCAGCAGTGAGAAGGTGAACACTGAAGCTTTCTTT.

The J gene is TRBJ2-3, the V gene TRBV7-6; TRBD2 matches 13 bases. CDR1 SGHVS and CDR2 FNYEAQ come from the germline V gene. The CDR3 consists of 16 residues. V shed 5 bases, J shed 6 bases, and the junction held 8 bases outside the gene matches. The CDR3 DNA is TGTGCCAGCAGCCTCCGGACTAGCGGGGGCCTGGATACGCAGTATTTT. It yields the protein CASSLRTSGGLDTQYF.

The V and J genes are TRBV25-1 and TRBJ1-1; D is ambiguous. The V end lost 8 bases, the J end lost 3 bases, and 13 bases lay between the germline ends. CDR1 and CDR2 from the germline V gene are MGHDK and SYGVNS. This CDR3 has 13 amino acids. This CDR3 is CASSRKRDTEAFF. CDR3 nucleotide sequence: TGTGCCAGCTCCCGGAAGCGAGACACTGAAGCTTTCTTT.

About this clonotype: This sequence may be a read error, since a much larger clone differs from it by one base. This chain connects TRBV7-6 to TRBJ2-3, with 7 nucleotides matching TRBD1. The J call is in doubt because the DNA end fits TRBJ1-5 better. The CDR3 has 14 residues. Per germline, CDR1 SGHVS and CDR2 FNYEAQ. The DNA for the CDR3 is TGTGCTAGCAGCTCCCGGGCAGGGACAGATACGCAGCATTTT. Protein: CASSSRAGTDTQHF.

The chain combines TRBV15 with TRBJ2-1; 8 bases line up with TRBD2. V shed 1 base, J shed 4 bases, and the junction held 6 bases outside the gene matches. In germline, CDR1 is LNHNV, CDR2 YYDKDF (reference sequence). The CDR3 spans 16 residues. The CDR3 DNA reads TGTGCCACCAGCAGAGTCCCTGGCGGGGGGTACAATGAGCAGTTCTTC. Translated, it gives CATSRVPGGGYNEQFF.

The chain recombines TRBV7-6 with TRBJ1-1; D remains unclear. The CDR3 loop spans 13 amino acids. Deletions cut 5 bases from V and 7 bases from J, with 14 bases between. The germline V gene has CDR1 SGHVS and CDR2 FNYEAQ. CDR3 residues: CASSRPGRLEAFF. The CDR3, as DNA: TGTGCCAGCAGCCGACCAGGACGCCTTGAAGCTTTCTTT.

The chain recombines TRBV2 with TRBJ2-2; tentatively, D is TRBD1 (6 bases). Looked up from germline, CDR1 is SNHLY and CDR2 is FYNNEI. The CDR3 consists of 13 residues. The V and J ends lost 8 bases and 3 bases respectively, with 10 bases between them. In DNA, the CDR3 is TGTGCCAGCGTGGACAGCCACACCGGGGAGCTGTTTTTT. This codes for CASVDSHTGELFF.

The sample holds many counts of this clonotype. J is TRBJ1-4 and V is TRBV11-2; D unclear. V was pared by 3 bases and J by 5 bases, with 13 bases between. Germline CDR1 and CDR2: SGHAT and FQNNGV. The length of the CDR3 is 15 residues. The CDR3 loop reads CASSFRTGSNEKLFF. CDR3 DNA sequence: TGTGCCAGCAGCTTCAGAACCGGGTCCAATGAAAAACTGTTTTTT.

The CDR3 sequence: CASSPGQLPSNQPQHF. The CDR3, as DNA: TGTGCCAGCAGCCCGGGACAGCTTCCTAGCAATCAGCCCCAGCATTTT. The chain carries TRBV27 and TRBJ1-5; 7 nucleotides match TRBD1. Germline trimming cut 6 bases from V and 0 bases from J; bases unmatched to any gene: 8. Germline loops: CDR1 MNHEY, CDR2 SMNVEV (reference sequence). The CDR3 is made up of 16 amino acids.

The count of this clonotype is one. This could be a read error, since a much larger clone is one nucleotide away. The chain recombines TRBV12-3 or TRBV12-4 with TRBJ2-3; the D is unclear. The CDR3 is 13 residues long. V shed 7 bases and J shed 2 bases, with 10 bases lying between them. The DNA of the CDR3 is TGTGCCAGCACCCCTCAACCCACAGATACGCAGTATTTT. The encoded protein is CASTPQPTDTQYF.

This chain links TRBV5-6 with TRBJ2-5; TRBD2 might be the D (7 bases). Trimming took 0 bases from V and 0 from J, leaving 18 bases between them. Germline V lookup: CDR1 SGHDT, CDR2 YYEEEE. The CDR3 runs 18 residues. CDR3 bases: TGTGCCAGCAGCTTGGGGGCCTCGGCGGGGGCGTACCAAGAGACCCAGTACTTC. It encodes CASSLGASAGAYQETQYF.

This chain links TRBV7-6 with TRBJ1-1; D uncertain. V lost 4 bases to trimming and J lost 5 bases, with 11 bases between them. In germline, CDR1 is SGHVS, CDR2 FNYEAQ. The CDR3 length is 13 residues. As DNA, the CDR3 is TGTGCCAGCAGCTCCGACTTGGAGACTGAAGCTTTCTTT. Protein sequence: CASSSDLETEAFF.

In DNA, the CDR3 is TGTGCCAGCCGACAGGGACCCCCCGCTCCGGCTTTCTTT. It codes for CASRQGPPAPAFF. This sequence joins TRBV5-5 and TRBJ1-1; TRBD1 matches 7 bases. Trimming took 7 bases from V and 11 from J; bases not matched to a gene: 14. This CDR3 has 13 amino acids. The germline V gene encodes CDR1 SGHKS and CDR2 YYEKEE (reference sequence).

This clonotype came up a few times. V and J are TRBV7-8 and TRBJ2-7; 9 nucleotides match TRBD1. CDR1 is SGHVS, CDR2 FQNEAQ, per germline. V lost 7 bases and J lost 3; bases outside the gene matches: 10. This CDR3 has 15 residues. The CDR3 protein is CASTPAGTGIYEQYF. In DNA, the CDR3 is TGTGCCAGCACCCCCGCCGGGACAGGGATCTACGAGCAGTACTTC.

This clonotype occurred a few times. The rearrangement links TRBV7-9 to TRBJ2-2, with 9 bases fitting TRBD1. The CDR3 extends over 18 amino acids. The V gene end was trimmed by 3 bases and the J gene end by 3 bases; junction bases not matched to a gene: 11. CDR1 is SEHNR and CDR2 is FQNEAQ in the germline V gene (reference sequence). CDR3 protein: CASSFHRGQKLDTGELFF. The CDR3 bases are TGTGCCAGCAGCTTTCACAGGGGGCAGAAGTTGGACACCGGGGAGCTGTTTTTT.

CDR3 amino acids: CASSLEAGNGYTF. The CDR3 DNA reads TGCGCCAGCAGCTTGGAGGCAGGGAATGGCTACACCTTC. The chain is built from TRBV5-1 and TRBJ1-2; a weak D match, TRBD1 (5 bases). CDR3 size: 13 residues. Between the trimmed V and J ends, which lost 0 bases and 6 bases, there was a span of 9 bases. Germline CDR1 reads SGHRS; CDR2 reads YFSETQ.

This clonotype appeared a few times. This sequence joins TRBV12-3 or TRBV12-4 and TRBJ2-7; TRBD1 aligns across 9 bases. The junction had 4 bases not matched to a gene; V was cut back by 3 bases and J by 4 bases. There are 14 residues in the CDR3. The CDR3 reads CASSFRDRVYEQYF. CDR3 sequence (DNA): TGTGCCAGCAGTTTCCGGGACAGGGTTTACGAGCAGTACTTC.

The chain links TRBV5-1 to TRBJ2-7; tentatively, D is TRBD1 (5 bases). The V gene's germline CDR1 is SGHRS and CDR2 YFSETQ. Between the trimmed V and J ends, which lost 4 bases and 4 bases, there was a span of 15 bases. The CDR3 loop spans 14 amino acids. The CDR3, as DNA: TGCGCCAGCAGCCCGAACTCAGGGTTGTACGAGCAGTACGTC. This gives the protein CASSPNSGLYEQYV.

The gene calls are TRBV19 and TRBJ2-6, with TRBD1 as a possible D gene (5 bases). CDR3 length: 18 residues. Germline lookup yields CDR1 LNHDA and CDR2 SQIVND (reference sequence). Trimming cost V 10 bases and J 2 bases, with 24 bases left between them. CDR3 region: CAIAQGPDPFPGANVLTF. CDR3 in DNA: TGTGCCATCGCCCAGGGCCCAGACCCCTTTCCTGGGGCCAACGTCCTGACTTTC. The full variable domain, its missing parts supplied by reference TRBV19 and TRBJ2-6, is DGGITQSPKYLFRKEGQNVTLSCEQNLNHDAMYWYRQDPGQGLRLIYYSQIVNDFQKGDIAEGYSVSREKKESFPLTVTSAQKNPTAFYLCAIAQGPDPFPGANVLTFGAGSRLTVL.

The chain is built from TRBV7-9 and TRBJ1-2; TRBD1 matches at 11 bases. Germline-derived CDR1 and CDR2 are SEHNR and FQNEAQ (reference sequence). V shed 4 bases, J shed 1 base, and the junction held 5 bases outside the gene matches. The CDR3 contains 16 residues. The CDR3 sequence: CASSSDRGRINYGYTF. The CDR3 DNA sequence: TGTGCCAGCAGCTCGGACAGGGGGCGAATTAACTATGGCTACACCTTC.

This clonotype was observed a few times. This sequence joins TRBV6-2 or TRBV6-3 and TRBJ1-2; D is uncertain. V was shortened by 7 bases and J by 0 bases, with 12 bases between the two germline ends. The germline CDR1 and CDR2 sequences are MNHEY and SVGEGT. This CDR3 is 14 amino acids long. DNA of the CDR3: TGTGCCAGCACCGAGACACCTACTAACTATGGCTACACCTTC. Encoded protein: CASTETPTNYGYTF.

This clonotype was recorded many times. For the CDR3, the DNA is TGTGCCAGCAGCTGGGTCGGGGGGGAGGACACTGAAGCTTTCTTT. It codes for CASSWVGGEDTEAFF. The J gene is TRBJ1-1, the V gene TRBV7-2; D perhaps matches TRBD1 (5 bases). Trimming removed 4 bases from V and 3 bases from J, with 15 bases in between. CDR1 and CDR2 from the germline V gene are SGHTA and FQGNSA. There are 15 residues in the CDR3.